The rows below give T cell receptor beta chains drawn from one sample of a study of naive and memory T cell subsets. TCRdb reanalysed the 5' RACE reads using MiXCR and keeps one entry per CDR3 protein. This sample yields around 56,000 distinct CDR3 sequences, of which 6% to 8% are seen a single time; about 8.9% belongs to the top ten. These receptors were collected from a female donor in good health. CDR3s include the opening cysteine and the closing phenylalanine or tryptophan. The D gene is left open where the match is weak. Clone size is stated in some rows and not others, as once, few, many or a class when expanded.

d_call	clone_size	j_call	v_call	cdr3_aa	cdr3_nt
NA	many	TRBJ1-3	TRBV7-9	CASSLIGRSSGNTIYF	TGTGCCAGCAGCTTAATCGGTCGGAGCTCTGGAAACACCATATATTTT
TRBD1	NA	TRBJ1-1	TRBV27	CASKPTGVPEAFF	TGTGCCAGCAAACCAACAGGGGTGCCTGAAGCTTTCTTT
NA	many	TRBJ1-2	TRBV5-1	CASSDSFYGYTF	TGCGCCAGCAGCGACAGTTTCTATGGCTACACCTTC
TRBD1	few	TRBJ1-2	TRBV5-4	CASSFRDRDLYGYTF	TGTGCCAGCAGCTTTCGGGACAGGGATCTCTATGGCTACACCTTC
NA	NA	TRBJ1-5	TRBV18	CASSRSGAGGQPQHF	TGTGCCAGCTCACGGTCCGGGGCTGGAGGACAGCCCCAGCATTTT
NA	few	TRBJ2-7	TRBV12-3/TRBV12-4	CASSPGVEQYF	TGTGCCAGCAGCCCGGGGGTGGAGCAGTACTTC
NA	NA	TRBJ2-2	TRBV6-6	CASRPTEDTGELFF	TGTGCCAGCAGGCCCACAGAAGACACCGGGGAGCTGTTTTTT
NA	many	TRBJ1-5	TRBV7-9	CASSYQRPGQPNQPQHF	TGTGCCAGCAGCTATCAACGCCCAGGACAGCCTAATCAGCCCCAGCATTTT
NA	many	TRBJ1-1	TRBV5-1	CASSADRMNTEAFF	TGCGCCAGCAGCGCTGACAGGATGAACACTGAAGCTTTCTTT
NA	few	TRBJ1-6	TRBV20-1	CSAGFRTPSAPLHF	TGCAGTGCTGGGTTCCGGACACCCTCTGCACCCCTCCACTTT
NA	many	TRBJ2-1	TRBV11-2	CASTPTPGRPVFF	TGTGCCAGCACCCCCACTCCCGGCAGGCCTGTGTTCTTC
NA	many	TRBJ1-5	TRBV2	CASSVAQGGQPQHF	TGTGCCAGCAGTGTGGCCCAGGGAGGACAGCCCCAGCATTTT
NA	NA	TRBJ2-3	TRBV11-2	CASSLEGNTQYF	TGTGCCAGCAGCTTAGAGGGGAATACGCAGTATTTT
NA	few	TRBJ2-1	TRBV20-1	CSASGGPSYNEQFF	TGCAGTGCTTCGGGGGGCCCCTCCTACAATGAGCAGTTCTTC
NA	few	TRBJ1-6	TRBV20-1	CSARRQVRAGSPLHF	TGCAGTGCCCGACGACAGGTTCGGGCTGGGTCACCCCTCCACTTT
TRBD2	NA	TRBJ2-1	TRBV20-1	CSATRTSGGAYEQFF	TGCAGTGCTACGCGAACTAGCGGGGGGGCCTATGAGCAGTTCTTC
TRBD1	many	TRBJ1-6	TRBV3-1	CASSPTLRTGRNSPLHF	TGTGCCAGCAGCCCTACTCTACGGACAGGGCGCAATTCACCCCTCCACTTT
NA	NA	TRBJ1-1	TRBV29-1	CSVVVAGRAFF	TGCAGCGTAGTAGTCGCGGGACGAGCTTTCTTT
TRBD2	few	TRBJ2-1	TRBV5-5	CASSAALAANLYNEQFF	TGTGCCAGCAGCGCCGCACTAGCGGCCAATTTATACAATGAGCAGTTCTTC
NA	few	TRBJ2-5	TRBV5-1	CASSGNRAEETQYF	TGCGCCAGCAGCGGAAACAGGGCTGAGGAGACCCAGTACTTC
NA	many	TRBJ1-2	TRBV12-5	CASGLVPGAKGYTF	TGTGCTAGTGGTTTGGTACCAGGGGCGAAGGGCTACACCTTC
NA	NA	TRBJ1-1	TRBV6-1	CATKASSGFANTEAFF	TGTGCCACGAAAGCCTCGTCCGGTTTTGCGAACACTGAAGCTTTCTTT
NA	many	TRBJ1-2	TRBV29-1	CSVEVGRDYGYTF	TGCAGCGTTGAAGTAGGCAGGGACTATGGCTACACCTTC
NA	few	TRBJ2-7	TRBV12-5	CASGSLPGEQYF	TGTGCTAGTGGTTCCCTTCCGGGGGAGCAGTACTTC
TRBD1	many	TRBJ2-7	TRBV7-2	CASSPTGIYEQYF	TGTGCCAGCAGCCCGACAGGGATCTACGAGCAGTACTTC
NA	few	TRBJ1-4	TRBV6-5	CASSPARLFRSEKLFF	TGTGCCAGCAGTCCGGCAAGGCTGTTCCGTAGTGAAAAACTGTTTTTT
NA	many	TRBJ2-5	TRBV6-5	CASSYSGQETQYF	TGTGCCAGCAGTTACTCGGGGCAAGAGACCCAGTACTTC
NA	many	TRBJ1-3	TRBV4-2	CASSQDRSSGNTIYF	TGTGCCAGCAGCCAAGATAGGTCCTCTGGAAACACCATATATTTT
NA	few	TRBJ2-7	TRBV7-2	CASSLPSSSYEQYF	TGTGCCAGCAGCTTACCCTCTAGCTCCTACGAGCAGTACTTC
NA	many	TRBJ1-1	TRBV7-9	CASSFLGGTEAFF	TGTGCCAGCAGCTTTTTGGGCGGGACTGAAGCTTTCTTT
TRBD1	NA	TRBJ1-4	TRBV4-1	CASSRAGGSGEKLFF	TGCGCCAGCAGCCGAGCAGGGGGCTCGGGTGAAAAACTGTTTTTT
NA	NA	TRBJ2-3	TRBV7-2	CASSLRNWEGADTQYF	TGTGCCAGCAGCTTAAGAAACTGGGAGGGGGCAGATACGCAGTATTTT
TRBD2	many	TRBJ2-5	TRBV10-3	CAIRLAGGNQETQYF	TGTGCCATAAGACTAGCGGGGGGCAACCAAGAGACCCAGTACTTC